This T cell receptor (beta chain) is drawn from a study of T cells in localized non-small cell lung cancer. TCRdb's copy holds only in-frame clones and misses some; the assay was immunoSEQ multiplex PCR. The profile shows 30,000 to 45,000 clones, about 76% of them singletons. The CDR3 sequence is 15 residues long. Germline V gene sequence: CDR1 SGHNT, CDR2 YENEEA. The V segment lost 5 bases and the J segment 2 bases; nucleotides outside the gene matches: 6. V usage is TRBV11-3 and J usage is TRBJ2-3; the match to TRBD2 covers 8 bases. The starting material was peripheral blood mononuclear cells, obtained before any cancer treatment. The receptor's source is a male donor at least 60 years old with stage II lung adenocarcinoma. The CDR3: CASSRRTSYTDTQYF. The CDR3 nucleotides read TGTGCCAGCAGCCGAAGGACTAGCTACACAGATACGCAGTATTTT.